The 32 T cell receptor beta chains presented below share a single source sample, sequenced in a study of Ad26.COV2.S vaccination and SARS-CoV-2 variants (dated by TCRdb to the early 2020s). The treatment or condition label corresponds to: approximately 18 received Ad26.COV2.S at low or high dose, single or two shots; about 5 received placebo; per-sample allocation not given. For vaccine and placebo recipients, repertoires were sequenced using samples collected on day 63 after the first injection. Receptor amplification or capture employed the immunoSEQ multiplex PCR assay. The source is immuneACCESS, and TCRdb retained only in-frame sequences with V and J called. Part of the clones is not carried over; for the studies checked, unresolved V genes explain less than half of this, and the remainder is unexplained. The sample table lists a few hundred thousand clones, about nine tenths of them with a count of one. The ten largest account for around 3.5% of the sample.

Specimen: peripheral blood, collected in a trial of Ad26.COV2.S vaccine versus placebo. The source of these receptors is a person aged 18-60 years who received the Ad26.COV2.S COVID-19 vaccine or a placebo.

The DNA for the CDR3 is TGTGCCAGCAAGAGTTGGGATGGAAAGACCCAGTACTTC. It is translated as CASKSWDGKTQYF. The chain couples TRBV12-3 or TRBV12-4 to TRBJ2-5; D is uncertain. V lost 7 bases to trimming and J lost 6 bases, with 15 bases between them. The CDR3 loop spans 13 amino acids.

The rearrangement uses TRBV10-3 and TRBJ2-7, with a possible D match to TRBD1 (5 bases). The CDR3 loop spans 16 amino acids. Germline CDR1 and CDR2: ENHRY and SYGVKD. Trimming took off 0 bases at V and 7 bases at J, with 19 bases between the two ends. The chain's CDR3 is CAISESAGLFEQEQYF. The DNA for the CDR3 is TGTGCCATCAGTGAGTCTGCAGGGTTATTCGAGCAGGAGCAGTACTTC.

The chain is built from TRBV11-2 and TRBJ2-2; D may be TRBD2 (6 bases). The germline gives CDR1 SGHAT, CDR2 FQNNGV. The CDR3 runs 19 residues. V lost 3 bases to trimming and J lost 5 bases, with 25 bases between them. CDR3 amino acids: CASSFSLVRRGRDTGELFF. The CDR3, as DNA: TGTGCCAGCAGCTTTTCCCTTGTCAGGCGGGGACGGGATACCGGGGAGCTGTTTTTT.

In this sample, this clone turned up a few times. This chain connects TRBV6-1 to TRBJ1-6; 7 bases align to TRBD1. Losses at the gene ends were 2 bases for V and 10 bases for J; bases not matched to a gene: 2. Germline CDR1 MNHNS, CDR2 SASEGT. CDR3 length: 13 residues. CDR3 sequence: CASSEQQGSPLHF. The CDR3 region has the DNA TGTGCCAGCAGTGAACAACAGGGGTCACCCCTCCACTTT.

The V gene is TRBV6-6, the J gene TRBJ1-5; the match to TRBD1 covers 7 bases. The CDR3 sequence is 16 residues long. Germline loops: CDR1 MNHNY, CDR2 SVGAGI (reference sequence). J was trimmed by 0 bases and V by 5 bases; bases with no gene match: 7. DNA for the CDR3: TGTGCCAGCAGTCCACGGGGGACAGATAGCAATCAGCCCCAGCATTTT. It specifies CASSPRGTDSNQPQHF.

The CDR3 protein is CSVETTGADTQYF. The CDR3 DNA sequence: TGCAGCGTCGAGACGACAGGGGCAGATACGCAGTATTTT. This rearrangement joins TRBV29-1 to TRBJ2-3, with 8 bases that match TRBD1. Unmatched junction bases numbered 6, after V lost 6 bases and J lost 4 bases. The CDR3 spans 13 residues. Looked up from germline, CDR1 is SQVTM and CDR2 is ANQGSEA.

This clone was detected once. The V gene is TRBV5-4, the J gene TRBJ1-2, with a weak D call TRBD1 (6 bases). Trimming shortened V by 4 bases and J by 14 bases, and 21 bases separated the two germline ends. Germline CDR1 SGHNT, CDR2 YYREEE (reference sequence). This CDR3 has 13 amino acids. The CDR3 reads CASSTGLTGRGTF. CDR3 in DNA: TGTGCCAGCAGCACCGGACTGACTGGGAGGGGGACCTTC.

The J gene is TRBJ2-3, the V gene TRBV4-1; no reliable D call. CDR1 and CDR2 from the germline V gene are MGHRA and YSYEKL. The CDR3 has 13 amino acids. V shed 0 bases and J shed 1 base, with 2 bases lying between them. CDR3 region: CASSQERTDTQYF. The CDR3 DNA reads TGCGCCAGCAGCCAAGAGCGCACAGATACGCAGTATTTT.

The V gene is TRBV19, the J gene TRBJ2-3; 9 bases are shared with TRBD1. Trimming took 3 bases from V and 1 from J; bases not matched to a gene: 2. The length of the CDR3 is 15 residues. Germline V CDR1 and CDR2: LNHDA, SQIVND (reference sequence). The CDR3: CASSIGTGRTDTQYF. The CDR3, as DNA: TGTGCCAGTAGTATTGGGACAGGGCGCACAGATACGCAGTATTTT.

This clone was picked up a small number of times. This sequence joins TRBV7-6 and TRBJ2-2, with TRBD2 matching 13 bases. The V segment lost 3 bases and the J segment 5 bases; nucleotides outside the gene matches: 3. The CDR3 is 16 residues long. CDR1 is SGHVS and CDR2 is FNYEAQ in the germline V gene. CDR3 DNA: TGTGCCAGCAGCTTGGGACTAGCGGGGTCGACCGGGGAGCTGTTTTTT. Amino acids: CASSLGLAGSTGELFF.

CDR3 in DNA: TGTGCCAGCAGCCCAGTGGCGGGGGCGAATCAGCCCCAGCATTTT. Translating it yields CASSPVAGANQPQHF. The chain recombines TRBV7-9 with TRBJ1-5; TRBD1 might be the D (6 bases). The germline gives CDR1 SEHNR, CDR2 FQNEAQ (reference sequence). Trimming stripped 5 bases from V and 4 bases from J, with 15 bases between. The CDR3 extends over 15 amino acids.

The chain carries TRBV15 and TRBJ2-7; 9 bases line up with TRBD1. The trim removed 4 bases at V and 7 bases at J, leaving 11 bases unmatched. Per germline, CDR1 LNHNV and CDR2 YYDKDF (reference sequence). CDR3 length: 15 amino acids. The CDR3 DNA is TGTGCCACCAGCAATACCGGGACAGGGAGATTGGAGCAGTACTTC. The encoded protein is CATSNTGTGRLEQYF.

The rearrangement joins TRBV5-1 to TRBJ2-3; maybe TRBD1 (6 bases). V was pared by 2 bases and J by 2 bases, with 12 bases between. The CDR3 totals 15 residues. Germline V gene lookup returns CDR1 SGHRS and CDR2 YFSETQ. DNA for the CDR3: TGCGCCAGCAGCTTACAGGACAGAACCACAGATACGCAGTATTTT. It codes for CASSLQDRTTDTQYF.

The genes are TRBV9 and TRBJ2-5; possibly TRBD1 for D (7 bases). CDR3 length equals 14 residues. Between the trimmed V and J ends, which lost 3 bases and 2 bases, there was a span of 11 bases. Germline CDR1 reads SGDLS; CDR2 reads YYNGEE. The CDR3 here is CASSGRGLQETQYF. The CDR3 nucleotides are TGTGCCAGCAGCGGGAGGGGGCTTCAAGAGACCCAGTACTTC.

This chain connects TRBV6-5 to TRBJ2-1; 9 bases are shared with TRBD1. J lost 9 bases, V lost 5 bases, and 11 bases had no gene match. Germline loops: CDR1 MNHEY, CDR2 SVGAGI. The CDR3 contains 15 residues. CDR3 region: CASSTGRDRVGEQFF. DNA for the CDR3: TGTGCCAGCAGTACCGGCCGGGACAGGGTGGGTGAGCAGTTCTTC.

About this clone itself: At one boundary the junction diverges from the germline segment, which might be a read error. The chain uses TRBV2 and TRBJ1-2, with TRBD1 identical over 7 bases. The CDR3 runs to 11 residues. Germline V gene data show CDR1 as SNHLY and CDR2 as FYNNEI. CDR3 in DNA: TGTGCCAGCAGCCCCGGGACAGTAAATCGTTTC. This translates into CASSPGTVNRF.

The chain's CDR3 is CASSLTAYWDRGLNTEAFF. CDR3 sequence (DNA): TGTGCCAGCAGCTTAACAGCTTACTGGGACAGGGGTCTGAACACTGAAGCTTTCTTT. The chain is built from TRBV7-6 and TRBJ1-1; 10 bases are shared with TRBD1. This CDR3 spans 19 amino acids. V lost 2 bases, J lost 0 bases, and 12 bases stayed unmatched. Germline loops: CDR1 SGHVS, CDR2 FNYEAQ.

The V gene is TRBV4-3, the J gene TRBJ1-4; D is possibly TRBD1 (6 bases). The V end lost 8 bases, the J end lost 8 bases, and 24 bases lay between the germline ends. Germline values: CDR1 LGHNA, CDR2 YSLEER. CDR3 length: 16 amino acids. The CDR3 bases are TGCGCCAGCGGAGGCACAGGGCTCCGGGATGAGGAAAAACTGTTTTTT. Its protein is CASGGTGLRDEEKLFF.

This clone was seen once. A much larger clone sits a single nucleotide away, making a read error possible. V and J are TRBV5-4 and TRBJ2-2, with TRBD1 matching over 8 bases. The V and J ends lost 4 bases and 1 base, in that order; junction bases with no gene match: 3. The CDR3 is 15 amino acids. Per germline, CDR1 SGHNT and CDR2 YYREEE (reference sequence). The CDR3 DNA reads TGTGCCAGCAGCCGCGGGACAGGGAACACCGGGGAGCTGTTTTTT. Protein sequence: CASSRGTGNTGELFF. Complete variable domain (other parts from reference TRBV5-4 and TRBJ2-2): ETGVTQSPTHLIKTRGQQVTLRCSSQSGHNTVSWYQQALGQGPQFIFQYYREEENGRGNFPPRFSGLQFPNYSSELNVNALELDDSALYLCASSRGTGNTGELFFGEGSRLTVL.

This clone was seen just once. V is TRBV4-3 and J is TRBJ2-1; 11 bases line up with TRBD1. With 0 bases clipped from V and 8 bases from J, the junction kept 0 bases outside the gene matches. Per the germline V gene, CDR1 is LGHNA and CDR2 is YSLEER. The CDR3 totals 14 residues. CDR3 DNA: TGCGCCAGCAGCCAAGAGGACAGGGGGCATGAGCAGTTCTTC. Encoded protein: CASSQEDRGHEQFF.

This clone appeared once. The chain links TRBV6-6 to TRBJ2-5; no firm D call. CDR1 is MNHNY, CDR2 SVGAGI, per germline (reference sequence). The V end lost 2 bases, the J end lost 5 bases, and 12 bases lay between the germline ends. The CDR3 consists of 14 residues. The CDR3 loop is CASSYPQNGETQYF. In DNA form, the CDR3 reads TGTGCCAGCAGTTACCCTCAGAATGGTGAGACCCAGTACTTC.

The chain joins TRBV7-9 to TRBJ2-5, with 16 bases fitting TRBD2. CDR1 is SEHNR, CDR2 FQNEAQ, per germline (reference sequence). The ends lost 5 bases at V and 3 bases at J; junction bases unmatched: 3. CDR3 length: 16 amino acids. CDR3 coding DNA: TGTGCCAGCAGCCCTGGGACTAGCGGGGGGGAAGAGACCCAGTACTTC. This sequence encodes CASSPGTSGGEETQYF. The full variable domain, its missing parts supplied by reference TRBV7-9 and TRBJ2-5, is DTGVSQNPRHKITKRGQNVTFRCDPISEHNRLYWYRQTLGQGPEFLTYFQNEAQLEKSRLLSDRFSAERPKGSFSTLEIQRTEQGDSAMYLCASSPGTSGGEETQYFGPGTRLLVL.

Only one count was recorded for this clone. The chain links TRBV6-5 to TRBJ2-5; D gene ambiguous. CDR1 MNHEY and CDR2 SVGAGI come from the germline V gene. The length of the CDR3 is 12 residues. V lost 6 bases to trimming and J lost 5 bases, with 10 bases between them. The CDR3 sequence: CASRRSQETQYF. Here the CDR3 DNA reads TGTGCCAGCAGGCGGTCCCAGGAGACCCAGTACTTC.

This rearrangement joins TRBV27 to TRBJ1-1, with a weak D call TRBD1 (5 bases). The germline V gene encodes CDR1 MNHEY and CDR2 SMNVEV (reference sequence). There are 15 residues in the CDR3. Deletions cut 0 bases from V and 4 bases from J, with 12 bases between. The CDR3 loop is CASSLSRGGGTEAFF. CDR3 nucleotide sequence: TGTGCCAGCAGTTTATCACGAGGCGGGGGCACTGAAGCTTTCTTT.

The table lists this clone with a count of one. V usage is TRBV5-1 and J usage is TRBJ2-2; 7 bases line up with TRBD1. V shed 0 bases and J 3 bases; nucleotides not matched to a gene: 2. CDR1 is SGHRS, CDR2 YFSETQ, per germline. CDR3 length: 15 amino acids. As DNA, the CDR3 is TGCGCCAGCAGCTTGGGAGGGGGCGACACCGGGGAGCTGTTTTTT. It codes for CASSLGGGDTGELFF.

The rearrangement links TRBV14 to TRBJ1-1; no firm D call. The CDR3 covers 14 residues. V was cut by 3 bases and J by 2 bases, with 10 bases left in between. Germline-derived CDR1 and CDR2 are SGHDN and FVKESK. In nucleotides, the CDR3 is TGTGCCAGCAGCCAGGTCAGCGCTAACACTGAAGCTTTCTTT. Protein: CASSQVSANTEAFF.

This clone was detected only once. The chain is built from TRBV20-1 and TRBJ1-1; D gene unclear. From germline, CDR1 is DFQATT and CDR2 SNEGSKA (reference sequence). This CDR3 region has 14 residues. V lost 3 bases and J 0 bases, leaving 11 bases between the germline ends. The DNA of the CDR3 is TGCAGTGCTAGTGATCCGGCCTTGAACACTGAAGCTTTCTTT. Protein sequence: CSASDPALNTEAFF.

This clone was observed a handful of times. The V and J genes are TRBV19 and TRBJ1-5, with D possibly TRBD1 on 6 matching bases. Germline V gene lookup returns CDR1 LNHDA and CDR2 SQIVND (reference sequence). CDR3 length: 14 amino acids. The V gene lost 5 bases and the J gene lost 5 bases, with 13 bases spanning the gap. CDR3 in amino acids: CASSPGWGHQPQHF. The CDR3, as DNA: TGTGCCAGTAGTCCAGGGTGGGGGCATCAGCCCCAGCATTTT. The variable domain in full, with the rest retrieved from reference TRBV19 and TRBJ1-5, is DGGITQSPKYLFRKEGQNVTLSCEQNLNHDAMYWYRQDPGQGLRLIYYSQIVNDFQKGDIAEGYSVSREKKESFPLTVTSAQKNPTAFYLCASSPGWGHQPQHFGDGTRLSIL.

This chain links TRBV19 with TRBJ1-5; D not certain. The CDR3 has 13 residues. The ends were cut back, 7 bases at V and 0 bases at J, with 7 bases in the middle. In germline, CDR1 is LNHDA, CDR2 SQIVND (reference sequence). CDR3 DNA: TGTGCCAGTACCCACAGTAGCAATCAGCCCCAGCATTTT. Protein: CASTHSSNQPQHF.

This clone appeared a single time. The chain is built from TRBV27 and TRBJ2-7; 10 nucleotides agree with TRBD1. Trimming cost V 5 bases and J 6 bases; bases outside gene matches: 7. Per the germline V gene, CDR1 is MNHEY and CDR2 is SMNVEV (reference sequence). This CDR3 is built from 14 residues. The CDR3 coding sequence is TGTGCCAGCAGTCTGGGGACAGGGGCTATCGAGCAGTACTTC. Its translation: CASSLGTGAIEQYF.

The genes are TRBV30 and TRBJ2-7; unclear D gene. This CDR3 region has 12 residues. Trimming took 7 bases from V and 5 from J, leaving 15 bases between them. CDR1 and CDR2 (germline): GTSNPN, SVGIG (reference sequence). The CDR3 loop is CAFSLGFDEQYF. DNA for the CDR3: TGTGCCTTCTCCCTAGGTTTCGACGAGCAGTACTTC.

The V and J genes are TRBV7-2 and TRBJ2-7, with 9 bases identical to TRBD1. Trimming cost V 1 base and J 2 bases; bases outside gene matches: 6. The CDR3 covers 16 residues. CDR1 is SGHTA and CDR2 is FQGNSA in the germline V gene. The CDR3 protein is CASSLVGTGLPYEQYF. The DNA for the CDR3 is TGTGCCAGCAGCTTAGTCGGGACAGGGCTTCCCTACGAGCAGTACTTC.